These T cell receptor beta chains were read from a single sample in a study of blood T cell repertoires in COVID-19. Repertoires were generated with immunoSEQ multiplex PCR, while TCRdb's copy carries only in-frame clones and drops some. Among 330,000 or so clones, about 90% were seen once, and the ten largest hold just over 1%. The source material was PBMCs or T cells enriched from blood (not recorded which). These receptors originate from a woman aged 25 to 39 who had been exposed to COVID-19. Each CDR3 is given with its conserved first and last residue. Fields, in order: V gene, J gene, CDR3 protein.

TRBV3-1/TRBV3-2	TRBJ2-5	CASSPQSARAGQETQYF
TRBV11-3	TRBJ1-6	CASSLEASPLHF
TRBV28	TRBJ2-3	CASSSGLAGGVQYF
TRBV4-1	TRBJ1-1	CASSRDRDTEAFF
TRBV28	TRBJ2-5	CASSQGGGRETQYF
TRBV5-8	TRBJ1-1	CASREDRVATEAFF
TRBV9	TRBJ1-6	CASSGGQLNSPLHF
TRBV28	TRBJ1-5	CASRRAGGNQPQHF
TRBV5-1	TRBJ2-1	CASSLAPPAALNEQFF
TRBV18	TRBJ1-1	CASSPITTNTEAFF
TRBV7-8	TRBJ2-7	CASSNDRESHEQYF
TRBV3-1/TRBV3-2	TRBJ1-2	CASSPSGRGYGYTF
TRBV27	TRBJ2-1	CASSLGGRPYNEQFF
TRBV4-2	TRBJ2-1	CASSQAGRAFYNEQFF
TRBV30	TRBJ2-7	CAWSPQGLGQYF
TRBV12-5	TRBJ2-7	CASGLAVTGGEQYF
TRBV29-1	TRBJ2-1	CSVEESPGLRQFF
TRBV3-1/TRBV3-2	TRBJ2-7	CASSQGWGAYEQYF
TRBV6-1	TRBJ2-1	CASSEARGGGLARYGYNEQFF
TRBV18	TRBJ2-7	CASSPPGQGSGEQYF
TRBV14	TRBJ1-4	CASSPTGGIREKLFF
TRBV27	TRBJ2-6	CASSRGRVLDGANVLTF
TRBV27	TRBJ1-1	CASSLGGANTEAFF
TRBV4-1	TRBJ2-2	CASSQDIGLAGNTGELFF
TRBV10-1	TRBJ2-5	CASSAGTGLGETQYF
TRBV7-3	TRBJ1-2	CASSSSGDKDGYTF
TRBV19	TRBJ2-7	CASSIGLAGDPHEQYF